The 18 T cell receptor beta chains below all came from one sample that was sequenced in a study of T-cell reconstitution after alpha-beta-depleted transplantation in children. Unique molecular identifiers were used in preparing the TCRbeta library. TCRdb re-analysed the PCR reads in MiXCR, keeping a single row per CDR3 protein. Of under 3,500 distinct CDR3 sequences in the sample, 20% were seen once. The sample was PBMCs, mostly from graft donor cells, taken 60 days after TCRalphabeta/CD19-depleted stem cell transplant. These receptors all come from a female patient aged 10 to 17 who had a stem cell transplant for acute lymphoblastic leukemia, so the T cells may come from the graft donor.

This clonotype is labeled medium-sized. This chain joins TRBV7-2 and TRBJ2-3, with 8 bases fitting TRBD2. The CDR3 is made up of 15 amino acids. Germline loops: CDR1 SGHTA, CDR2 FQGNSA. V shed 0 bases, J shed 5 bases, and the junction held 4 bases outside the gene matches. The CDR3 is CASSLAGLAGDTQYF. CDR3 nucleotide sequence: TGTGCCAGCAGCTTAGCCGGGCTAGCGGGAGATACGCAGTATTTT.

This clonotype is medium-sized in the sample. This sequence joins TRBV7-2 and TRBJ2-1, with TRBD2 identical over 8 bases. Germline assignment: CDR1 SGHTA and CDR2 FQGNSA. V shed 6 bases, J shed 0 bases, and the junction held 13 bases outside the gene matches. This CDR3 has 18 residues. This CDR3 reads CASSSSGSRAFSYNEQFF. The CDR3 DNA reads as TGTGCCAGCAGTTCAAGCGGGAGTAGGGCCTTCTCCTACAATGAGCAGTTCTTC.

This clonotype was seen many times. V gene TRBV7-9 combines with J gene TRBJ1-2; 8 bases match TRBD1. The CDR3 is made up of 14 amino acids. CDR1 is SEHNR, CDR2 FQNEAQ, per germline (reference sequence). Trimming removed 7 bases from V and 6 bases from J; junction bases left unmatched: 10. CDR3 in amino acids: CASIKGQAGDGYTF. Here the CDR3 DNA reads TGTGCCAGCATCAAGGGACAGGCGGGAGATGGCTACACCTTC.

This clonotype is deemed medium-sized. The CDR3: CASSRGGRGDTQYF. CDR3 DNA sequence: TGTGCCAGCAGCCGGGGGGGCAGGGGGGATACGCAGTATTTT. This sequence joins TRBV11-2 and TRBJ2-3; perhaps TRBD2 as D (8 bases). Germline assignment: CDR1 SGHAT and CDR2 FQNNGV. The CDR3 is made up of 14 amino acids. The V and J ends lost 5 bases and 6 bases respectively, with 15 bases between them.

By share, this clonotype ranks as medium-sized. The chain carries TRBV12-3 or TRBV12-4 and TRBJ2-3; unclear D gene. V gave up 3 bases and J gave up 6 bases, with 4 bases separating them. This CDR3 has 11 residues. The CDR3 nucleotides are TGTGCCAGCAGTTTGCTCGATACGCAGTATTTT. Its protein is CASSLLDTQYF.

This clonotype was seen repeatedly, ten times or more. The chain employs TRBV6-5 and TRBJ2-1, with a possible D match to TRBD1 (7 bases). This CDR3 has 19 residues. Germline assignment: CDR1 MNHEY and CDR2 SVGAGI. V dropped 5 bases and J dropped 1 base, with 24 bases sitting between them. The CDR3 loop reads CASSPFDGGPGQSYNEQFF. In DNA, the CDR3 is TGTGCCAGCAGTCCCTTCGACGGAGGGCCGGGACAGTCCTACAATGAGCAGTTCTTC.

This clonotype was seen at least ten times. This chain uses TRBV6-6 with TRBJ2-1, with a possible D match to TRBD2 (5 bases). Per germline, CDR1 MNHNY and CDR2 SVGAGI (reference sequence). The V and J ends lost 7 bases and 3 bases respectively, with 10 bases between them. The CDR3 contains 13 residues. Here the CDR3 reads CASIASSYNEQFF. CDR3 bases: TGTGCCAGCATCGCTAGCAGCTACAATGAGCAGTTCTTC.

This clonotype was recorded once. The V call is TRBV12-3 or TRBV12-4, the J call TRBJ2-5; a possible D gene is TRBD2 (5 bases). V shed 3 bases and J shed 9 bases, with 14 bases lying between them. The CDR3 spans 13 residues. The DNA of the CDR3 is TGTGCCAGCAGTTTTAGCGATAAAAACCCCCAGTACTTC. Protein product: CASSFSDKNPQYF.

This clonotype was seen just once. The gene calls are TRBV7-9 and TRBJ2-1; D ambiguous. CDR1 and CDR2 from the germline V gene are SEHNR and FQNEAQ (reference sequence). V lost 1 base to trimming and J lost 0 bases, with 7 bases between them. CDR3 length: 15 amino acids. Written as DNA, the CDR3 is TGTGCCAGCAGCTTAGGCCAGACCTCCTACAATGAGCAGTTCTTC. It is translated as CASSLGQTSYNEQFF.

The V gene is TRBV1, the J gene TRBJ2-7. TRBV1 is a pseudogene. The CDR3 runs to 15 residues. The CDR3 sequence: CASSQDPRLPYEQYF. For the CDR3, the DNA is TGTGCCAGCAGCCAAGACCCACGGTTACCCTACGAGCAGTACTTC.

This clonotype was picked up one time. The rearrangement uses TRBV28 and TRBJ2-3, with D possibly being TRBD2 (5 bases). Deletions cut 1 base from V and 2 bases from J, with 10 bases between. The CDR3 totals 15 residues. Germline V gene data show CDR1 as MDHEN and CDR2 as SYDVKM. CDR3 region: CASSLLTKFTDTQYF. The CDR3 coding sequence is TGTGCCAGCAGTTTATTGACTAAGTTCACAGATACGCAGTATTTT.

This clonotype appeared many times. CDR3 loop: CASSTGDTQYF. In nucleotides, the CDR3 is TGTGCCAGCAGCACAGGGGATACGCAGTATTTT. The V gene is TRBV7-2, the J gene TRBJ2-3; D is perhaps TRBD1 (6 bases). The V end was cut by 5 bases, the J end by 6 bases, with 6 bases between. There are 11 residues in the CDR3. Germline lookup yields CDR1 SGHTA and CDR2 FQGNSA.

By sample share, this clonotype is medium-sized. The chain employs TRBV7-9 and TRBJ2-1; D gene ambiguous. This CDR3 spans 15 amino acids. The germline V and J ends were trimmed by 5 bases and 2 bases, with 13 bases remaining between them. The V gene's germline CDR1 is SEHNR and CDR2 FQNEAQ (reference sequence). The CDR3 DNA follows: TGTGCCAGCAGCCTCGACCCACTGCCCTACAATGAGCAGTTCTTC. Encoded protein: CASSLDPLPYNEQFF.

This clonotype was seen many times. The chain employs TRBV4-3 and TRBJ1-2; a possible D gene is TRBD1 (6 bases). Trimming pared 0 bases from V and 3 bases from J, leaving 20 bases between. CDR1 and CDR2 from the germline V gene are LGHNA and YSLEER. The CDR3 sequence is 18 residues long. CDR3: CASSQDSPGWDNHYGYTF. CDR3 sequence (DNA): TGCGCCAGCAGCCAAGATTCCCCCGGGTGGGACAACCACTATGGCTACACCTTC.

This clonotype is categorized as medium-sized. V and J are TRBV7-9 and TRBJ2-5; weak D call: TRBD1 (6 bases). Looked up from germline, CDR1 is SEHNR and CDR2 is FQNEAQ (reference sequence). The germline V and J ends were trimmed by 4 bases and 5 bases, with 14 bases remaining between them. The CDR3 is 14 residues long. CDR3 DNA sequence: TGTGCCAGCAGCTCCTCGAGGGGGAACGAGACCCAGTACTTC. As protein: CASSSSRGNETQYF.

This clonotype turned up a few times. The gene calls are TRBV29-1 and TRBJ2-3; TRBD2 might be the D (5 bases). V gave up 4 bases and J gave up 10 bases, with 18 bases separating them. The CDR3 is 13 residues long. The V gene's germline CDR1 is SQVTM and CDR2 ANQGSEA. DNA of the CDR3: TGCAGCGTTGCGGCTAGCACCACTCCATCGCAGTATTTT. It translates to CSVAASTTPSQYF.

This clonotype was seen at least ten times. The CDR3 loop is CASSLARGTEAFF. CDR3 bases: TGTGCCAGCAGCTTAGCCCGTGGCACTGAAGCTTTCTTT. The chain couples TRBV7-9 to TRBJ1-1, with no clear D. This CDR3 is 13 amino acids long. From germline, CDR1 is SEHNR and CDR2 FQNEAQ (reference sequence). The germline V and J ends were trimmed by 0 bases and 4 bases, with 6 bases remaining between them.

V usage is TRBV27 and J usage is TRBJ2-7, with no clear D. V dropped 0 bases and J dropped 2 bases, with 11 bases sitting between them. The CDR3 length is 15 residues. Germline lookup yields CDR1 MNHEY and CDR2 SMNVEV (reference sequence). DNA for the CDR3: TGTGCCAGCAGTTTATCCGGTATCCTAACCTACGAGCAGTACTTC. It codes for CASSLSGILTYEQYF.